The clone carrying this T cell receptor (beta chain) has just one count. The data are from a study of OX40 agonist ivuxolimab in advanced cancers. With 2 bases removed from V and 0 bases from J, the gap between germline ends came to 6 bases. The CDR3 length is 14 residues. Germline values: CDR1 SNHLY, CDR2 FYNNEI. Only in-frame clones appear in the TCRdb table, and some are missing; sequencing was by immunoSEQ multiplex PCR. In the table there are tens of thousands of clones, 82% of which are singletons. The J gene is TRBJ2-3, the V gene TRBV2; D gene uncertain. The specimen was CD4+ or CD8+ T cells sorted from blood, collected in a trial of the OX40 agonist ivuxolimab. The receptor's source is an adult with an advanced solid tumor such as melanoma, head and neck, liver or kidney cancer. The DNA for the CDR3 is TGTGCCAGCAGTGAAACCCGGAGCACAGATACGCAGTATTTT. It yields the protein CASSETRSTDTQYF.